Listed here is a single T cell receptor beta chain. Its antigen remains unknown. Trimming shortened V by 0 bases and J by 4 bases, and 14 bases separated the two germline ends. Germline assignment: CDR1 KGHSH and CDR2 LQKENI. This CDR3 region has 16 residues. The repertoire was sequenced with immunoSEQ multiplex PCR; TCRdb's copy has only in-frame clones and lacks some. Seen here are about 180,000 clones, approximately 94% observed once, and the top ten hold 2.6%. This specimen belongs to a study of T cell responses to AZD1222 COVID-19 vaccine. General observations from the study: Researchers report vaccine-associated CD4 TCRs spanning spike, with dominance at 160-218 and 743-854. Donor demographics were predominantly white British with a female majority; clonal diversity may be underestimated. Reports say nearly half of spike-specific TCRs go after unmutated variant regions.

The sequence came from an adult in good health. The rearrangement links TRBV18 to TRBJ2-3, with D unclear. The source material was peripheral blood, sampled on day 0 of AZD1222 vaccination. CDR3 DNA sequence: TGTGCCAGCTCACCACCGGGTTCTAGGAGTTCAGATACGCAGTATTTT. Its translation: CASSPPGSRSSDTQYF.